This entry lists 22 T cell receptor beta chains sequenced from one sample in a study of blood T cell repertoires in COVID-19. The table came from immunoSEQ multiplex PCR; TCRdb's copy has only in-frame clones and leaves some out. The sample gives just over 200,000 clones, 80% of which show up once; around 6% is in the top ten. Sequencing was carried out using peripheral blood. These receptors originate from a woman between 65 and 79 years old with acute or convalescent COVID-19.

This chain uses TRBV5-1 with TRBJ1-1; 7 bases agree with TRBD1. V trimming: 0 bases; J trimming: 3 bases; junction bases outside the gene matches: 2. The CDR3 totals 14 residues. Germline V gives CDR1 SGHRS, CDR2 YFSETQ. CDR3 sequence reads: CASSLEGAYTEAFF. The CDR3, as DNA: TGCGCCAGCAGCTTGGAGGGGGCGTACACTGAAGCTTTCTTT. Variable domain in full (rest from reference TRBV5-1 and TRBJ1-1): KAGVTQTPRYLIKTRGQQVTLSCSPISGHRSVSWYQQTPGQGLQFLFEYFSETQRNKGNFPGRFSGRQFSNSRSEMNVSTLELGDSALYLCASSLEGAYTEAFFGQGTRLTVV.

The genes are TRBV6-5 and TRBJ1-1; 9 bases are shared with TRBD1. The length of the CDR3 is 15 residues. Trimming at V came to 6 bases and at J to 1 base, leaving 6 bases not matched to a gene. Germline CDR1 MNHEY, CDR2 SVGAGI. Here the CDR3 DNA reads TGTGCCAGCAGCCAGACAGGGGGAGGGAACACTGAAGCTTTCTTT. Amino acid sequence: CASSQTGGGNTEAFF.

This clone was seen a single time. The chain uses TRBV27 and TRBJ2-7; 7 bases agree with TRBD1. Looked up from germline, CDR1 is MNHEY and CDR2 is SMNVEV (reference sequence). The CDR3 runs to 14 residues. The ends lost 7 bases at V and 2 bases at J; junction bases unmatched: 8. The CDR3 DNA reads TGTGCCAGCACTCTTGGTCAGGGGGCCTACGAGCAGTACTTC. Its protein is CASTLGQGAYEQYF.

This chain joins TRBV10-2 and TRBJ1-1, with D perhaps TRBD1 (5 bases). Trimming removed 6 bases at V and 6 bases at J, with 14 bases between. This CDR3 is 13 amino acids long. Germline V gene data show CDR1 as WSHSY and CDR2 as SAAADI. The CDR3: CASSPGGTAEAFF. CDR3 bases: TGCGCCAGCAGCCCCGGAGGGACGGCTGAAGCTTTCTTT.

The sample holds a few counts of this clone. This chain links TRBV3-1 (or the pseudogene TRBV3-2) with TRBJ2-5; possibly TRBD2 for D (5 bases). Germline CDR1 reads LGHDT; CDR2 reads YNNKEL (reference sequence). Trimming shortened V by 1 base and J by 3 bases, and 6 bases separated the two germline ends. This CDR3 has 13 amino acids. The CDR3 here is CASSQAEEETQYF. In DNA, the CDR3 is TGTGCCAGCAGCCAAGCGGAGGAAGAGACCCAGTACTTC.

The chain has TRBV6-1 and TRBJ1-4, with a tentative D call TRBD1 (6 bases). V gave up 1 base and J gave up 8 bases, with 17 bases separating them. Per the germline V gene, CDR1 is MNHNS and CDR2 is SASEGT. The CDR3 is 16 amino acids. CDR3 in amino acids: CASSEDRDTQDEKLFF. The CDR3 DNA follows: TGTGCCAGCAGTGAAGACCGGGACACCCAGGACGAAAAACTGTTTTTT.

The chain carries TRBV7-9 and TRBJ1-1, with 8 nucleotides matching TRBD1. CDR1 SEHNR and CDR2 FQNEAQ come from the germline V gene (reference sequence). After removal of 1 base from V and 4 bases from J, the junction contained 8 bases not matched to a gene. The CDR3 spans 16 residues. CDR3 DNA sequence: TGTGCCAGCAGCTTAGGGGGGTCCAGGGGGCCCACTGAAGCTTTCTTT. Amino acids: CASSLGGSRGPTEAFF.

The rearrangement joins TRBV18 to TRBJ1-1; 7 bases agree with TRBD1. The V and J ends lost 3 bases and 3 bases, in that order; junction bases with no gene match: 10. The CDR3 is 16 amino acids. Germline-derived CDR1 and CDR2 are KGHSH and LQKENI. CDR3 sequence: CASSPSSTGRYTEAFF. The CDR3 nucleotides read TGTGCCAGCTCACCCTCTTCGACAGGGAGGTACACTGAAGCTTTCTTT.

The chain couples TRBV3-1 (or the pseudogene TRBV3-2) to TRBJ2-1; tentative D call: TRBD2 (5 bases). The CDR3 is 13 residues long. Germline V gives CDR1 LGHDT, CDR2 YNNKEL (reference sequence). V lost 1 base to trimming and J lost 9 bases, with 10 bases between them. Written as DNA, the CDR3 is TGTGCCAGCAGCCAAGTGGGAGTCGGTGAGCAGTTCTTC. Translating it yields CASSQVGVGEQFF.

This clone turned up a few times. V is TRBV29-1 and J is TRBJ2-5; TRBD1 is a possible D gene (5 bases). This CDR3 comprises 13 residues. Germline assignment: CDR1 SQVTM and CDR2 ANQGSEA. The germline V and J ends were trimmed by 4 bases and 2 bases, with 11 bases remaining between them. Here the CDR3 reads CSVVDSLQETQYF. For the CDR3, the DNA is TGCAGCGTTGTTGACAGCTTACAAGAGACCCAGTACTTC.

The rearrangement links TRBV7-9 to TRBJ2-3, with D maybe TRBD2 (7 bases). CDR1 is SEHNR and CDR2 is FQNEAQ in the germline V gene (reference sequence). The CDR3 runs 15 residues. Trimming shortened V by 0 bases and J by 2 bases, and 9 bases separated the two germline ends. The CDR3 coding sequence is TGTGCCAGCAGCTTAGCAGGGGGGGTCACAGATACGCAGTATTTT. Its translation: CASSLAGGVTDTQYF.

The chain has TRBV25-1 and TRBJ1-6; weak D call: TRBD1 (5 bases). The CDR3 runs 11 residues. Trimming removed 10 bases from V and 7 bases from J, with 8 bases in between. Germline CDR1 MGHDK, CDR2 SYGVNS. The CDR3 protein is CAKNRNSPLHF. CDR3 nucleotide sequence: TGTGCCAAAAACAGGAATTCACCCCTCCACTTT.

The chain uses TRBV11-2 and TRBJ2-2; 9 nucleotides line up with TRBD1. Trimming took 3 bases from V and 7 from J; bases not matched to a gene: 6. CDR3 length: 15 residues. From germline, CDR1 is SGHAT and CDR2 FQNNGV. CDR3 nucleotide sequence: TGTGCCAGCAGCTTCTTACAGGGGGCAGGCGGGGAGCTGTTTTTT. Translating it yields CASSFLQGAGGELFF. Complete variable domain (other parts from reference TRBV11-2 and TRBJ2-2): EAGVAQSPRYKIIEKRQSVAFWCNPISGHATLYWYQQILGQGPKLLIQFQNNGVVDDSQLPKDRFSAERLKGVDSTLKIQPAKLEDSAVYLCASSFLQGAGGELFFGEGSRLTVL.

The gene calls are TRBV7-8 and TRBJ2-2, with 9 bases identical to TRBD2. The germline V gene has CDR1 SGHVS and CDR2 FQNEAQ. With V trimmed by 2 bases and J by 3 bases, 7 bases remained unmatched. The CDR3 has 17 residues. The CDR3 loop reads CASSLSLAGWDTGELFF. CDR3 DNA sequence: TGTGCCAGCAGCTTAAGTCTAGCGGGATGGGACACCGGGGAGCTGTTTTTT. Using reference TRBV7-8 and TRBJ2-2 for the parts outside the CDR3, the full variable domain is GAGVSQSPRYKVAKRGQDVALRCDPISGHVSLFWYQQALGQGPEFLTYFQNEAQLDKSGLPSDRFFAERPEGSVSTLKIQRTQQEDSAVYLCASSLSLAGWDTGELFFGEGSRLTVL.

This clone occurred once. The J gene is TRBJ2-4, the V gene TRBV11-3; D is perhaps TRBD1 (6 bases). The germline V gene has CDR1 SGHNT and CDR2 YENEEA. The CDR3 totals 16 residues. Trimming removed 5 bases from V and 3 bases from J, with 17 bases in between. The CDR3 DNA sequence: TGTGCCAGCAGCCCCGGCACAGGGTGGGGCAAAAACATTCAGTACTTC. Translating gives CASSPGTGWGKNIQYF.

The chain combines TRBV6-6 with TRBJ1-2; perhaps TRBD1 as D (5 bases). Trimming removed 6 bases at V and 4 bases at J, with 12 bases between. CDR1 MNHNY and CDR2 SVGAGI come from the germline V gene (reference sequence). The CDR3 contains 13 residues. CDR3 DNA sequence: TGTGCCAGCAGACAACAGGATCCCTATGGCTACACCTTC. Translation: CASRQQDPYGYTF.

The rearrangement links TRBV9 to TRBJ2-1, with 11 positions matching TRBD2. V lost 5 bases, J lost 5 bases, and 6 bases stayed unmatched. CDR1 and CDR2 from the germline V gene are SGDLS and YYNGEE. The CDR3 has 15 amino acids. DNA of the CDR3: TGTGCCAGCAGGGGGGGGACTAGCGGAAACAATGAGCAGTTCTTC. Translation gives CASRGGTSGNNEQFF. Looking up the rest from reference TRBV9 and TRBJ2-1 gives the full variable domain: DSGVTQTPKHLITATGQRVTLRCSPRSGDLSVYWYQQSLDQGLQFLIQYYNGEERAKGNILERFSAQQFPDLHSELNLSSLELGDSALYFCASRGGTSGNNEQFFGPGTRLTVL.

This clone showed up just a few times. V gene TRBV19 combines with J gene TRBJ1-4; D remains unclear. V lost 6 bases and J 7 bases, leaving 9 bases between the germline ends. The CDR3 is made up of 12 amino acids. Germline lookup yields CDR1 LNHDA and CDR2 SQIVND (reference sequence). The CDR3 nucleotides are TGTGCCAGTAGCCAAGGGAGTGAAAAACTGTTTTTT. It encodes CASSQGSEKLFF.

The gene calls are TRBV28 and TRBJ2-1; 11 bases match TRBD1. This CDR3 spans 15 amino acids. The V gene's germline CDR1 is MDHEN and CDR2 SYDVKM. V was clipped by 3 bases and J by 6 bases; unmatched bases: 4. CDR3 region: CASSLIGTGGNEQFF. CDR3 coding DNA: TGTGCCAGCAGTTTGATTGGGACAGGGGGCAATGAGCAGTTCTTC.

This clone was seen more than once but under ten times. The rearrangement uses TRBV2 and TRBJ1-1, with 7 nucleotides matching TRBD1. V lost 7 bases and J lost 6; bases outside the gene matches: 11. CDR1 SNHLY and CDR2 FYNNEI come from the germline V gene. The CDR3 extends over 14 amino acids. DNA of the CDR3: TGTGCCAGCACCAGAGACAGGGCATCCCCTGAAGCTTTCTTT. Encoded protein: CASTRDRASPEAFF.

In nucleotides, the CDR3 is TGTGCCAGCAGTAAAAGGCCCCTAAGCGGGAGAGTTTACAATGAGCAGTTCTTC. This sequence encodes CASSKRPLSGRVYNEQFF. J is TRBJ2-1 and V is TRBV27; 8 nucleotides line up with TRBD2. This CDR3 has 18 residues. J was trimmed by 4 bases and V by 5 bases; bases with no gene match: 16. The germline gives CDR1 MNHEY, CDR2 SMNVEV (reference sequence).

The chain is built from TRBV28 and TRBJ2-3, with 9 bases lining up with TRBD2. The junction had 9 bases not matched to a gene; V was cut back by 4 bases and J by 4 bases. Germline V gene sequence: CDR1 MDHEN, CDR2 SYDVKM. CDR3 length: 16 amino acids. This CDR3 is CASSSPVAGEADTQYF. CDR3 DNA sequence: TGTGCCAGCAGTTCCCCTGTAGCGGGAGAGGCAGATACGCAGTATTTT.